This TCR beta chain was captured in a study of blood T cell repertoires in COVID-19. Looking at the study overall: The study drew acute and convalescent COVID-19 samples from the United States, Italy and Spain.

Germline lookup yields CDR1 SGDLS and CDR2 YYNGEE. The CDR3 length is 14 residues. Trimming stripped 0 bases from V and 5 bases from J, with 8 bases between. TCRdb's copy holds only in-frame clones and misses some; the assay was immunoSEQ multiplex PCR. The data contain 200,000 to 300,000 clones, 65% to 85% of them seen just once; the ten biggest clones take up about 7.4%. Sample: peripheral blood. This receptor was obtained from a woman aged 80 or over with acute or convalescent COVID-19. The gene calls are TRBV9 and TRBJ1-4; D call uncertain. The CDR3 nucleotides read TGTGCCAGCAGCGTAGGAGGACTAAATGAAAAACTGTTTTTT. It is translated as CASSVGGLNEKLFF.